This TCR beta chain is drawn from a study of naive and memory T cell subsets. A word on this clonotype: Its antigen is not known.

J lost 2 bases, V lost 2 bases, and 8 bases had no gene match. There are 17 residues in the CDR3. The V gene's germline CDR1 is KGHDR and CDR2 SFDVKD. An equimolar mix of two oligonucleotides served as the beta constant-region primer for TRBC1 and TRBC2. Nested alpha and beta constant-region primers with the SP2 primer drove four PCR rounds on ligated cDNA. From the UMI-ligation and nested PCR reads, TCRdb called clonotypes with MiXCR, one entry per CDR3 protein. Here the sample spans 120,000 to 150,000 distinct CDR3 sequences, roughly 22% being singletons. General study points: Naive and memory repertoire findings lacked a ground truth for validation. A few larger clonotypes appeared in naive repertoires, especially CD8, possibly memory cells re-expressing CD45RA.

From the second PCR step, alpha and beta chains were amplified apart. The receptor comes from a human donor in good health. This rearrangement joins TRBV24-1 to TRBJ2-1; 7 bases agree with TRBD1. The sample consisted of naive CD4+ T cells from blood. The chain's CDR3 is CATSDSAQGYPYNEQFF. The CDR3 coding sequence is TGTGCCACCAGTGATTCAGCACAGGGGTACCCCTACAATGAGCAGTTCTTC.